This T cell receptor beta chain was profiled in a study of blood T cell repertoires in COVID-19. Whole-study context: In each case, the material was cDNA or gDNA derived from T cells, B-cell-depleted T cells, or PBMCs.

V lost 10 bases and J lost 4, with 14 bases in between. The germline V gene has CDR1 SSHAT and CDR2 FNYEAQ (reference sequence). This CDR3 has 14 residues. The repertoire was sequenced with immunoSEQ multiplex PCR; TCRdb's copy has only in-frame clones and lacks some. The table records over 95,000 clones, roughly 85% of them present only once. The chain employs TRBV7-7 and TRBJ2-6; D might be TRBD1 (6 bases). The sequencing input was peripheral blood. The TCR comes from a man aged 40-49 years with acute or convalescent COVID-19. In nucleotides, the CDR3 is TGTGCCACAGCTAGGGGGTCGGGGGCCAACGTCCTGACTTTC. Translating it yields CATARGSGANVLTF.